Given below is one TCR beta chain in context. The data derive from a study of blood T cell repertoires in COVID-19. In the study overall: Sites in the United States, Italy and Spain provided acute and convalescent COVID-19 samples. Sample material is recorded as cDNA or gDNA derived from T cells, B-cell-depleted T cells, or PBMCs.

Original data processing: Amplification of reference gene primers provided the estimated nucleated cell counts. Clones were sequenced by immunoSEQ multiplex PCR, and TCRdb holds only the in-frame ones, with some missing. That table supplies the V and J calls and clone size; D and trimming were determined from the DNA. The sample has around 200,000 clones, roughly 85% seen once; the top ten hold about 2.5%. The V segment lost 5 bases and the J segment 5 bases; nucleotides outside the gene matches: 13. CDR1 is SGHTA, CDR2 FQGNSA, per germline. This CDR3 is 16 amino acids long. This rearrangement joins TRBV7-2 to TRBJ2-5; 8 bases map to TRBD1. The sequence came from a woman between 35 and 50 years old with active or convalescent COVID-19. Sequencing was carried out using peripheral blood. CDR3 sequence: CASSPGWGQVRETQYF. The CDR3 coding sequence is TGTGCCAGCAGCCCGGGCTGGGGACAGGTGCGGGAGACCCAGTACTTC.